The clone carrying this T cell receptor beta chain was detected ten times or more. This record comes from a study of T cells in Graves' hyperthyroidism and ophthalmopathy. Researchers took RNA transcripts and amplified the TCR beta CDR3 regions from them. Researchers ran a first-round RT-PCR on the TCR CDR3 using the HTBI primer set. In TCRdb, the multiplex PCR reads were re-called with MiXCR into one record per CDR3 protein. Among about 510,000 distinct CDR3 sequences listed, roughly 15% were seen once. Per the germline V gene, CDR1 is MNHEY and CDR2 is SMNVEV (reference sequence). The CDR3 totals 15 residues. V lost 9 bases to trimming and J lost 6 bases; unmatched junction nucleotides: 17.

The sequence was obtained from a woman between 40 and 50 years old with Graves' hyperthyroidism. The gene calls are TRBV27 and TRBJ2-7; 7 nucleotides match TRBD1. The sequencing input was blood. CDR3: CASSDRPRQGLEQYF. DNA for the CDR3: TGTGCCAGTTCCGACCGGCCCAGACAGGGTCTCGAGCAGTACTTC.